Listed here are 27 T cell receptor beta chains from one sample, sequenced in a study of T cells in Graves' hyperthyroidism and ophthalmopathy. TCR beta CDR3 regions were amplified from RNA. Using the HTBI primer set, a first-round RT-PCR was run on the TCR CDR3. TCRdb re-analysed the multiplex PCR reads in MiXCR, keeping a single row per CDR3 protein. The sample carries 360,000 or so distinct CDR3 sequences, 19% recorded once. What was sequenced was blood. The receptors here all came from a woman in her late teens or twenties with Graves' hyperthyroidism.

This clonotype was counted a single time. The rearrangement joins TRBV6-1 to TRBJ2-7, with D perhaps TRBD1 (6 bases). CDR1 MNHNS and CDR2 SASEGT come from the germline V gene. V was clipped by 10 bases and J by 3 bases, with 10 bases between them. This CDR3 region has 11 residues. The chain's CDR3 is CATDRIYEQYF. DNA for the CDR3: TGTGCCACTGACAGGATCTACGAGCAGTACTTC.

This clonotype was counted at least ten times. The rearrangement uses TRBV15 and TRBJ2-5; D unclear. The CDR3 spans 13 residues. The germline V gene has CDR1 LNHNV and CDR2 YYDKDF (reference sequence). Trimming removed 0 bases from V and 5 bases from J, with 7 bases in between. The CDR3 reads CATSRESYETQYF. CDR3 bases: TGTGCCACCAGCAGAGAAAGCTATGAGACCCAGTACTTC.

In its sample, this clonotype was seen many times. This chain links TRBV24-1 with TRBJ1-2; no definite D call. Per germline, CDR1 KGHDR and CDR2 SFDVKD. V was trimmed by 5 bases and J by 4 bases, leaving 19 bases between them. This CDR3 is built from 16 residues. The CDR3 protein is CATSVQHPGTGYGYTF. CDR3 DNA sequence: TGTGCCACCAGTGTTCAGCATCCAGGTACCGGCTATGGCTACACCTTC.

Of note for this clonotype: One end of the junction varies from germline; a read error may be responsible. The gene calls are TRBV28 and TRBJ1-1, with D tentatively TRBD1 (5 bases). Germline V CDR1 and CDR2: MDHEN, SYDVKM. CDR3 length: 14 amino acids. The CDR3 region has the DNA TGTGCCAGCAGCCCGGGCCTCGGGGGGACTGACGCTTTCTTT. Encoded protein: CASSPGLGGTDAFF. Full variable domain (missing parts from reference TRBV28 and TRBJ1-1): DVKVTQSSRYLVKRTGEKVFLECVQDMDHENMFWYRQDPGLGLRLIYFSYDVKMKEKGDIPEGYSVSREKKERFSLILESASTNQTSMYLCASSPGLGGTDAFFGQGTRLTVV.

In its sample, this clonotype was seen many times. J is TRBJ1-1 and V is TRBV6-1, with 7 bases matching TRBD1. Germline CDR1 is MNHNS and CDR2 is SASEGT. This CDR3 is built from 14 residues. V was pared by 4 bases and J by 1 base, with 3 bases of the junction left unmatched. CDR3 nucleotide sequence: TGTGCCAGCAGTGGGGGGACAGCGAACACTGAAGCTTTCTTT. Protein: CASSGGTANTEAFF.

This clonotype was counted many times. The chain couples TRBV24-1 to TRBJ1-5, with no clear D. Per the germline V gene, CDR1 is KGHDR and CDR2 is SFDVKD. The CDR3 sequence is 13 residues long. The V gene lost 3 bases and the J gene lost 5 bases, with 7 bases spanning the gap. The CDR3 loop reads CATSDRTDQPQHF. The CDR3 nucleotides are TGTGCCACCAGTGATCGTACAGATCAGCCCCAGCATTTT.

This chain connects TRBV20-1 to TRBJ2-7; D is ambiguous. The ends were cut back, 3 bases at V and 2 bases at J, with 14 bases in the middle. This CDR3 is 14 amino acids long. CDR1 is DFQATT, CDR2 SNEGSKA, per germline (reference sequence). CDR3 region: CSASADGLAYEQYF. The CDR3 bases are TGCAGTGCTAGCGCAGACGGTCTCGCCTACGAGCAGTACTTC.

Many counts were recorded for this clonotype. The chain couples TRBV12-3 or TRBV12-4 to TRBJ2-6; 8 bases are shared with TRBD1. This CDR3 is built from 15 residues. The junction had 2 bases not matched to a gene; V was cut back by 5 bases and J by 2 bases. The CDR3 nucleotides read TGTGCCAGCAGTCCGACAGGGGCTGGGGCCAACGTCCTGACTTTC. It specifies CASSPTGAGANVLTF.

This clonotype appeared many times. The J gene is TRBJ2-7, the V gene TRBV6-2 or TRBV6-3, with D tentatively TRBD1 or TRBD2 (5 bases each). Germline values: CDR1 MNHEY, CDR2 SVGEGT. V lost 2 bases and J 10 bases, leaving 18 bases between the germline ends. The CDR3 is made up of 14 amino acids. Written as DNA, the CDR3 is TGTGCCAGCAGTTACGGGACGGTGATGTTTAGACAGTACTTC. It is translated as CASSYGTVMFRQYF.

This chain joins TRBV11-2 and TRBJ1-1; D is uncertain. V was shortened by 0 bases and J by 0 bases, with 17 bases between the two germline ends. This CDR3 is built from 18 residues. The germline V gene has CDR1 SGHAT and CDR2 FQNNGV. CDR3 in DNA: TGTGCCAGCAGCTTAGAAGGTTGGGCAGAGATGGTGAACACTGAAGCTTTCTTT. Translation gives CASSLEGWAEMVNTEAFF.

The chain uses TRBV2 and TRBJ1-2, with 7 bases aligning to TRBD1. Trimming cost V 4 bases and J 8 bases; bases outside gene matches: 4. The V gene's germline CDR1 is SNHLY and CDR2 FYNNEI. The CDR3 extends over 12 amino acids. The CDR3 coding sequence is TGTGCCAGCAGTGGGGACAGCTGGGGCTACACCTTC. Translated, it gives CASSGDSWGYTF. Based on the CDR3 plus reference TRBV2 and TRBJ1-2, the full variable domain is EPEVTQTPSHQVTQMGQEVILRCVPISNHLYFYWYRQILGQKVEFLVSFYNNEISEKSEIFDDQFSVERPDGSNFTLKIRSTKLEDSAMYFCASSGDSWGYTFGSGTRLTVV.

Notes on this clonotype: It may be a read error: a sequence one base away is much more abundant. This chain uses TRBV11-1 with TRBJ1-2; 10 nucleotides match TRBD1. Germline V CDR1 and CDR2: SGHAT, FQDESV (reference sequence). J lost 3 bases, V lost 1 base, and 14 bases had no gene match. The CDR3 covers 19 residues. As DNA, the CDR3 is TGTGCCAGCAGCTTAGGCATGCGTGTTGGGACAGGGGCGCACTATGGCTACACCTTC. Amino acid sequence: CASSLGMRVGTGAHYGYTF. Filled out from reference TRBV11-1 and TRBJ1-2, the complete variable domain reads EAEVAQSPRYKITEKSQAVAFWCDPISGHATLYWYRQILGQGPELLVQFQDESVVDDSQLPKDRFSAERLKGVDSTLKIQPAELGDSAMYLCASSLGMRVGTGAHYGYTFGSGTRLTVV.

At least ten counts were recorded for this clonotype. The chain has TRBV5-6 and TRBJ2-2; D remains unclear. CDR1 is SGHDT, CDR2 YYEEEE, per germline. V was trimmed by 0 bases and J by 5 bases, leaving 14 bases between them. CDR3 length: 16 residues. As DNA, the CDR3 is TGTGCCAGCAGCTTGGTAGCAGAGTCCCCGACCGGGGAGCTGTTTTTT. Translated, it gives CASSLVAESPTGELFF.

V usage is TRBV20-1 and J usage is TRBJ2-5; tentatively, D is TRBD1 (6 bases). V gave up 0 bases and J gave up 5 bases, with 16 bases separating them. The CDR3 is 15 amino acids. In germline, CDR1 is DFQATT, CDR2 SNEGSKA (reference sequence). The CDR3: CSARDLGGTWETQYF. The CDR3 DNA is TGCAGTGCTAGAGATCTAGGGGGTACGTGGGAGACCCAGTACTTC.

The rearrangement links TRBV5-1 to TRBJ2-7; D unclear. The CDR3 has 13 residues. Deletions cut 7 bases from V and 4 bases from J, with 15 bases between. CDR1 and CDR2 (germline): SGHRS, YFSETQ. This CDR3 is CASALMDPYEQYF. As DNA, the CDR3 is TGCGCCAGCGCCTTAATGGACCCTTACGAGCAGTACTTC.

This clonotype appeared many times. In nucleotides, the CDR3 is TGTGCCAGCAGTTACTCGATCGGGGGCTTCTACGAGCAGTACTTC. Its protein product is CASSYSIGGFYEQYF. The chain recombines TRBV6-5 with TRBJ2-7; either TRBD1 or TRBD2 may fit D (6 bases each). CDR3 length equals 15 residues. Between the trimmed V and J ends, which lost 0 bases and 3 bases, there was a span of 12 bases. Germline lookup yields CDR1 MNHEY and CDR2 SVGAGI.

This clonotype has ten or more counts. The rearrangement joins TRBV5-1 to TRBJ1-1; TRBD1 might be the D (5 bases). CDR1 is SGHRS, CDR2 YFSETQ, per germline. Trimming stripped 4 bases from V and 5 bases from J, with 15 bases between. The CDR3 has 14 residues. In nucleotides, the CDR3 is TGCGCCAGCAGCCCGAGAGGGGAAGGGACTGAAGCTTTCTTT. Translation gives CASSPRGEGTEAFF.

This clonotype was counted at least ten times. This chain connects TRBV20-1 to TRBJ1-2; no definite D call. The CDR3 covers 13 residues. Per germline, CDR1 DFQATT and CDR2 SNEGSKA (reference sequence). V dropped 3 bases and J dropped 0 bases, with 8 bases sitting between them. CDR3 coding DNA: TGCAGTGCTAGGCCCCCAACTAACTATGGCTACACCTTC. Amino acid sequence: CSARPPTNYGYTF.

This clonotype was counted at least ten times. V usage is TRBV20-1 and J usage is TRBJ2-7; D might be TRBD1 (5 bases). Trimming removed 0 bases at V and 5 bases at J, with 14 bases between. CDR3 length: 14 amino acids. CDR1 is DFQATT, CDR2 SNEGSKA, per germline (reference sequence). As DNA, the CDR3 is TGCAGTGCTAGAGATTTAGGGGCTCTCCACGAGCAGTACTTC. It translates to CSARDLGALHEQYF.

This chain joins TRBV11-2 and TRBJ2-4; D unresolved. V gave up 5 bases and J gave up 3 bases, with 8 bases separating them. This CDR3 spans 13 amino acids. Germline CDR1 and CDR2: SGHAT and FQNNGV. The CDR3 reads CASSGVGKNIQYF. CDR3 nucleotides: TGTGCCAGCAGCGGGGTCGGCAAAAACATTCAGTACTTC.

This clonotype was observed many times. The chain combines TRBV6-1 with TRBJ2-7; the match to TRBD1 covers 8 bases. The germline V gene has CDR1 MNHNS and CDR2 SASEGT. V was pared by 1 base and J by 3 bases, with 5 bases of the junction left unmatched. This CDR3 has 15 residues. CDR3 DNA sequence: TGTGCCAGCAGTGAAGTAGGGACAGGCTTCTACGAGCAGTACTTC. It yields the protein CASSEVGTGFYEQYF.

Many counts were recorded for this clonotype. The V call is TRBV20-1, the J call TRBJ1-5; D gene unclear. Germline loops: CDR1 DFQATT, CDR2 SNEGSKA (reference sequence). There are 13 residues in the CDR3. V was trimmed by 0 bases and J by 10 bases, leaving 13 bases between them. CDR3 loop: CSAREGGVEPQHF. CDR3 coding DNA: TGCAGTGCTAGAGAAGGAGGTGTGGAACCCCAGCATTTT.

This clonotype was seen once. This rearrangement joins TRBV10-3 to TRBJ2-5, with 9 bases fitting TRBD1. The CDR3 has 15 residues. Germline V gene sequence: CDR1 ENHRY, CDR2 SYGVKD. V lost 5 bases and J lost 3; bases outside the gene matches: 7. The CDR3 sequence: CAISPRDREKETQYF. The CDR3, as DNA: TGTGCCATCAGTCCCAGGGACAGGGAAAAAGAGACCCAGTACTTC.

Ten or more counts support this clonotype. The J gene is TRBJ2-7, the V gene TRBV4-2, with 8 bases identical to TRBD1. V gave up 3 bases and J gave up 2 bases; unmatched junction bases: 3. The CDR3 is 14 amino acids. The germline V gene encodes CDR1 LGHNA and CDR2 YNFKEQ. The CDR3 bases are TGTGCCAGCAGCCAGGGGACAGGAACCTACGAGCAGTACTTC. This encodes CASSQGTGTYEQYF.

V and J are TRBV4-1 and TRBJ1-1; 7 nucleotides agree with TRBD1. The J segment lost 5 bases and the V segment lost 0 bases, leaving 6 bases of the junction unmatched. This CDR3 is built from 15 residues. Germline CDR1 and CDR2: MGHRA and YSYEKL. CDR3 coding DNA: TGCGCCAGCAGCCAAGATAAGAGGGGGCCTACTGAAGCTTTCTTT. This encodes CASSQDKRGPTEAFF.

This clonotype was seen at least ten times. The rearrangement joins TRBV14 to TRBJ1-2; D unresolved. Germline V gives CDR1 SGHDN, CDR2 FVKESK. The CDR3 consists of 13 residues. V lost 3 bases to trimming and J lost 4 bases, with 9 bases between them. CDR3 amino acids: CASSHLPSYGYTF. In DNA form, the CDR3 reads TGTGCCAGCAGCCACTTGCCATCCTATGGCTACACCTTC.

Many counts were recorded for this clonotype. The rearrangement links TRBV6-5 to TRBJ1-5; 7 bases line up with TRBD1. J lost 5 bases, V lost 2 bases, and 9 bases had no gene match. The CDR3 length is 16 residues. CDR1 and CDR2 (germline): MNHEY, SVGAGI. Here the CDR3 DNA reads TGTGCCAGCAGTTACGGGAGGGGGCGAGGAGATCAGCCCCAGCATTTT. This sequence encodes CASSYGRGRGDQPQHF.